Below are 2 T cell receptor beta chains sequenced from a single sample in a study of blood T cell repertoires in COVID-19. Sequencing was performed with immunoSEQ multiplex PCR; in TCRdb, only in-frame clones are kept and a portion is missing. The sample carries some 290,000 clones, roughly 86% recorded once. Sequenced material: peripheral blood. The receptors come from a woman between 25 and 40 years old with COVID-19, enrolled during active disease.

The chain couples TRBV5-8 to TRBJ2-7, with a possible D match to TRBD1 (5 bases). The V end was cut by 4 bases, the J end by 1 base, with 12 bases between. Germline V gives CDR1 SGHTS, CDR2 YDEGEE. This CDR3 has 14 residues. The chain's CDR3 is CASSVLGQSYEQYF. Here the CDR3 DNA reads TGTGCCAGCAGCGTCCTGGGGCAGTCCTACGAGCAGTACTTC. The full variable domain, with the rest looked up from reference TRBV5-8 and TRBJ2-7, is EAGVTQSPTHLIKTRGQQATLRCSPISGHTSVYWYQQALGLGLQFLLWYDEGEERNRGNFPPRFSGRQFPNYSSELNVNALELEDSALYLCASSVLGQSYEQYFGPGTRLTVT.

J is TRBJ2-4 and V is TRBV3-1 (or the pseudogene TRBV3-2), with TRBD1 matching over 7 bases. Trimming cost V 3 bases and J 1 base; bases outside gene matches: 6. From germline, CDR1 is LGHDT and CDR2 YNNKEL (reference sequence). The CDR3 sequence is 16 residues long. Written as DNA, the CDR3 is TGTGCCAGCAGCCACACAGGGGCTGATGCCAAAAACATTCAGTACTTC. This sequence encodes CASSHTGADAKNIQYF.